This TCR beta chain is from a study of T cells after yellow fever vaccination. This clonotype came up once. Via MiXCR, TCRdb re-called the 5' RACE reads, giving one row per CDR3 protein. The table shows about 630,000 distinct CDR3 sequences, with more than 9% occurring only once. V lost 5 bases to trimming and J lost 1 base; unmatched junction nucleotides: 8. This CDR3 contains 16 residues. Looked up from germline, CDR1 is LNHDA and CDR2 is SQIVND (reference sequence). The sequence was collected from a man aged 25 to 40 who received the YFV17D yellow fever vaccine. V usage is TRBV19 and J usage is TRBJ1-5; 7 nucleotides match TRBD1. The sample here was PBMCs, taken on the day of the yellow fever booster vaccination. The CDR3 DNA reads TGTGCCAGTAGTCCAGCCGACAGGGTAAGCAATCAGCCCCAGCATTTT. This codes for CASSPADRVSNQPQHF.